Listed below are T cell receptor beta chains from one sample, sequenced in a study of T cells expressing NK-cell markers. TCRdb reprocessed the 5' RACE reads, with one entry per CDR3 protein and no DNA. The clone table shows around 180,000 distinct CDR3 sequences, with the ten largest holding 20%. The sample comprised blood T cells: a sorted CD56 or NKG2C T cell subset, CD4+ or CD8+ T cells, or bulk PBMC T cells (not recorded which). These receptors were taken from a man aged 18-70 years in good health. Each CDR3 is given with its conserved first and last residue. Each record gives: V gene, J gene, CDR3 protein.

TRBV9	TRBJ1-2	CASSPRSNREAFSYGYTF
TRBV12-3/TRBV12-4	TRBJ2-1	CASSTGLALNEQFF
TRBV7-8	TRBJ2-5	CASSPRTGLALTQYF
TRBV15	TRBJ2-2	CATSRASRGPTGELFF
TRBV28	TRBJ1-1	CASSLIEGLDTEAFF
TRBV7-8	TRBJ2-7	CASSLGSVAYEQYF
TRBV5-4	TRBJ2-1	CASRGGLLDEQFF
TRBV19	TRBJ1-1	CASSPPRTSEAFF
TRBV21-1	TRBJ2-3	CASTPWPPAGGEADTQYF
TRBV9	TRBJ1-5	CASSSEGRVGQPQHF
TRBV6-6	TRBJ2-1	CASSLDGNEQFF
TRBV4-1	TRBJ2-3	CASSPGTSGGLYF
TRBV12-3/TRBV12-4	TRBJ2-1	CASSSRSGVQNEQFF
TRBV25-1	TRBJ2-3	CASSRIGGTDTQYF
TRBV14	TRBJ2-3	CASSQAGGLDTQYF
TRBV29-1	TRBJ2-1	CSVALPVGLINEQFF
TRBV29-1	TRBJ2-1	CSVRDRGTGFDEQFF
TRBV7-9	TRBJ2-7	CASISPVQPYEQYF
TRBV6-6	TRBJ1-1	CASRSGRKAFF
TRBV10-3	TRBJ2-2	CAISGPLGGYNTGELFF
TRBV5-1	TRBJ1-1	CASSSLPGREAFF
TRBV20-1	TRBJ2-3	CSAEDSGVGTDTQYF
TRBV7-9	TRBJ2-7	CASSLGTGEQYF
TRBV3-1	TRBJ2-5	CASSQDLRSLSETQYF
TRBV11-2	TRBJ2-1	CASSLGGTGFYNEQFF
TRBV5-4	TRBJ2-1	CASSLGLAKDEQFF
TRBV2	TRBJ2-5	CASRDTVGEETQYF
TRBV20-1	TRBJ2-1	CSADPRDRGGNEQFF
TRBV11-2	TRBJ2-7	CASSFAAGGFYEQYF
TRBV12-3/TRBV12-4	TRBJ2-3	CASSPGQGGTDTQYF
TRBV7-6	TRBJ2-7	CASSWVPLEQYF
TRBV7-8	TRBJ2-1	CASSSPQGAGDNEQFF
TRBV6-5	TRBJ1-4	CASSYAGPNEKLFF
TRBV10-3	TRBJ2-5	CAANAGGLRETQYF
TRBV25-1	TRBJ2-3	CASTSGQGATTSTDTQYF
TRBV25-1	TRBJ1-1	CASSPGTVFLNTEAFF
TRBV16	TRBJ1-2	CASSRLPRRGYTF
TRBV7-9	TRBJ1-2	CASSSGQLVHGYTF
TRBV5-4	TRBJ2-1	CASSSAGGAYNEQFF
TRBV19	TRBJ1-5	CASSIRQTEQPQHF
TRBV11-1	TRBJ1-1	CASSSDRDRARFVLNTEAFF
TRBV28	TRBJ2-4	CASSWVQGKNIQYF
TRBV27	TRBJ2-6	CASTSLLWVGGTYGANVLTF
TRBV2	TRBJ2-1	CASSEGAPPYYNEQFF
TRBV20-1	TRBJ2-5	CSARDPRDRQETQYF
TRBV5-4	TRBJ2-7	CASSLAGRGRDEQYF
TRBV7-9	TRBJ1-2	CASSGGTSYGYTF